This T cell receptor beta chain is from a study of blood T cell repertoires in COVID-19. Measured with immunoSEQ multiplex PCR; TCRdb has only the in-frame clones, and not every one. The sample yields approximately 220,000 clones, roughly nine tenths seen once. The sample comprised peripheral blood. The clonotype originates from a woman aged 45-65 years with acute or convalescent COVID-19.

The CDR3 loop reads CASSQGGLSTDTQYF. CDR3 sequence (DNA): TGCGCCAGCAGCCAAGGGGGACTTAGCACAGATACGCAGTATTTT. The J gene is TRBJ2-3, the V gene TRBV4-1; a possible D gene is TRBD2 (6 bases). The germline V gene encodes CDR1 MGHRA and CDR2 YSYEKL. Trimming cost V 1 base and J 0 bases, with 8 bases left between them. The CDR3 runs 15 residues.